This T cell receptor (beta chain) derives from a study of blood T cell repertoires in COVID-19. Original handling: The assay estimated nucleated cells by amplifying reference gene primers. Sequenced by immunoSEQ multiplex PCR; TCRdb stores in-frame clones only, minus some. Clonal size and the V and J genes are those of that table, whereas D and trimming came from the DNA. The table shows over 130,000 clones, with about 83% occurring only once. Germline CDR1 is KGHDR and CDR2 is SFDVKD. There are 13 residues in the CDR3. V lost 3 bases and J 5 bases, leaving 9 bases between the germline ends. V is TRBV24-1 and J is TRBJ2-5, with D hard to call. This TCR came from a man aged 25-40 years with COVID-19, enrolled during active disease. Sequenced sample: peripheral blood. CDR3 in amino acids: CATSDIPSETQYF. The CDR3 DNA reads as TGTGCCACCAGTGATATCCCGTCGGAGACCCAGTACTTC.